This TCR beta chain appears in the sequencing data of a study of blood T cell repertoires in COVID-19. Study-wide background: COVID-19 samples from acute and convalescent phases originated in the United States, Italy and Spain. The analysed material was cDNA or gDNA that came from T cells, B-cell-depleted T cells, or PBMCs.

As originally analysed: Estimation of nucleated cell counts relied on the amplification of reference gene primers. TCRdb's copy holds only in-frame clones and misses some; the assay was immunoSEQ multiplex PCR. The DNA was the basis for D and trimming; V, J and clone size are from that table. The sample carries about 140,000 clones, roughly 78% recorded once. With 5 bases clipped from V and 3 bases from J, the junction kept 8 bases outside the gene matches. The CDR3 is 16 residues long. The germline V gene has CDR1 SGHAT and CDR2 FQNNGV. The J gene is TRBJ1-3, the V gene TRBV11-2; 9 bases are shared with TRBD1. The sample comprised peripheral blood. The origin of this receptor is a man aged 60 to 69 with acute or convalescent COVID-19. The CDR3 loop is CASSQGQGNIGNTIYF. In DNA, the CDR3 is TGTGCCAGCAGCCAAGGACAGGGGAACATTGGAAACACCATATATTTT. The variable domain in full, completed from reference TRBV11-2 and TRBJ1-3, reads EAGVAQSPRYKIIEKRQSVAFWCNPISGHATLYWYQQILGQGPKLLIQFQNNGVVDDSQLPKDRFSAERLKGVDSTLKIQPAKLEDSAVYLCASSQGQGNIGNTIYFGEGSWLTVV.